This TCR beta chain is from a study of response to subunit inactivated influenza vaccine. Trimming left V 0 bases short and J 3 bases short, with 16 bases between. This CDR3 is 16 amino acids long. Germline V gene sequence: CDR1 SGHRS, CDR2 YFSETQ. In this sample, this clonotype turned up a few times. TCRdb ran MiXCR on the RT-PCR reads and lists one entry per CDR3 protein. The sample has about 780,000 distinct CDR3 sequences, less than 20% seen once. This sequence originates from a man aged 50-60 years who received an inactivated influenza vaccine. The sample in question was PBMCs from blood, obtained more than 4 days after vaccination. The chain carries TRBV5-1 and TRBJ2-7; D gene unclear. This chain's CDR3 is CASSLDPAKRNYEQYF. DNA of the CDR3: TGCGCCAGCAGCTTGGACCCAGCAAAAAGAAACTACGAGCAGTACTTC.